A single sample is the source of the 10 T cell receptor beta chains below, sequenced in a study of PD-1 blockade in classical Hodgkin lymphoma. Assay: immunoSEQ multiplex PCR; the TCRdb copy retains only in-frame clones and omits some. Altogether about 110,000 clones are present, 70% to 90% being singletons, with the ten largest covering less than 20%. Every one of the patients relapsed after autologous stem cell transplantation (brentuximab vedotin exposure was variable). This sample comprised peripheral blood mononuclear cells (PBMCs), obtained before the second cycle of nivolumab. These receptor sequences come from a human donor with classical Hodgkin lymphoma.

The CDR3 region has the DNA TGTGCCAGCAGCTTAGATCGGGGGCCGAACACCGGGGAGCTGTTTTTT. This codes for CASSLDRGPNTGELFF. This chain uses TRBV7-2 with TRBJ2-2, with D perhaps matching TRBD1 or TRBD2 (6 bases each). Germline CDR1 and CDR2: SGHTA and FQGNSA. V was pared by 1 base and J by 0 bases, with 9 bases between. The CDR3 length is 16 residues.

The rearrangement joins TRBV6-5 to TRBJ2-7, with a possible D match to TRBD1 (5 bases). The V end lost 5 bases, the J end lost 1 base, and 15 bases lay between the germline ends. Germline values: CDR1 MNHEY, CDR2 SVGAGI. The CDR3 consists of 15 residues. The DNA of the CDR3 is TGTGCCAGCAGTATACCAGGGTTCGGGTCCTACGAGCAGTACTTC. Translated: CASSIPGFGSYEQYF.

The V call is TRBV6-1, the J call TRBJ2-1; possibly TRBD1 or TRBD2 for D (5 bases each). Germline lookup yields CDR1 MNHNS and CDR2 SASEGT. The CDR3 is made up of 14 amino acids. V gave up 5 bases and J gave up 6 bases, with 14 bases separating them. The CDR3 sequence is CASSPSLRGNEQFF. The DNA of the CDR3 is TGTGCCAGCAGTCCGTCGCTGAGGGGCAATGAGCAGTTCTTC.

The CDR3 DNA reads TGTGCCAGCAGCAAAGAGACAGGAGCGAACACCGGGGAGCTGTTTTTT. It codes for CASSKETGANTGELFF. The chain joins TRBV11-2 to TRBJ2-2, with a possible D match to TRBD1 (6 bases). V was shortened by 5 bases and J by 0 bases, with 13 bases between the two germline ends. The V gene's germline CDR1 is SGHAT and CDR2 FQNNGV. CDR3 length: 16 residues.

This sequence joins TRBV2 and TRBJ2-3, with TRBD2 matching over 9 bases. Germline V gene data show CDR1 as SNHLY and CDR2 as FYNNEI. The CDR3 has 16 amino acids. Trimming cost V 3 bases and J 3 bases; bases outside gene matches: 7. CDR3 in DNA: TGTGCCAGCAGTGAGAGGGCGGGAGGGGGGACAGATACGCAGTATTTT. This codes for CASSERAGGGTDTQYF. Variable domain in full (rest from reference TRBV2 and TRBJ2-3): EPEVTQTPSHQVTQMGQEVILRCVPISNHLYFYWYRQILGQKVEFLVSFYNNEISEKSEIFDDQFSVERPDGSNFTLKIRSTKLEDSAMYFCASSERAGGGTDTQYFGPGTRLTVL.

CDR3 DNA: TGTGCCAGCAGCTTGGACAGGGAGGGCGAGCAGTACTTC. This translates into CASSLDREGEQYF. V usage is TRBV5-4 and J usage is TRBJ2-7, with D maybe TRBD2 (7 bases). Germline V lookup: CDR1 SGHNT, CDR2 YYREEE (reference sequence). V was clipped by 0 bases and J by 6 bases, with 10 bases between them. CDR3 length: 13 residues.

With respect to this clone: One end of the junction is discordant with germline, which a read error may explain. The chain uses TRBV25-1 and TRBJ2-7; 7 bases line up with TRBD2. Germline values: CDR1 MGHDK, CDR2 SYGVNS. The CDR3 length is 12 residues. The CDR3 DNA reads TGTGCCAGCAGTGCTGCTGGGGGGGAAGCAAGCTTC. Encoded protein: CASSAAGGEASF.

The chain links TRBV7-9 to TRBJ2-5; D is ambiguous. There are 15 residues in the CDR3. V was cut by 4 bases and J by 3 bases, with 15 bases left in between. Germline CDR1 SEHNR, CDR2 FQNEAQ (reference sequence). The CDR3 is CASSSSPPVEETQYF. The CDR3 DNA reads TGTGCCAGCAGCTCGAGCCCCCCGGTTGAAGAGACCCAGTACTTC.

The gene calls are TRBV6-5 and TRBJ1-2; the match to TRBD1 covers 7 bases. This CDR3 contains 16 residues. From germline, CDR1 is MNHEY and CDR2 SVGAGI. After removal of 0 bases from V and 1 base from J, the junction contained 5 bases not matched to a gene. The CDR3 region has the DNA TGTGCCAGCAGTTACTCGGCAGGGGGAGATAACTATGGCTACACCTTC. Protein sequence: CASSYSAGGDNYGYTF.

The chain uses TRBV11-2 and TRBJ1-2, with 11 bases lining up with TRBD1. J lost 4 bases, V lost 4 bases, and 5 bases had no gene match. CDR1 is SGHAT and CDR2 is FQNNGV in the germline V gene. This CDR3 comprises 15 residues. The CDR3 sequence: CASSSRDRGAYGYTF. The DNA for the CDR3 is TGTGCCAGCAGCTCCCGGGACAGGGGGGCCTATGGCTACACCTTC.